This entry describes one T cell receptor beta chain. The assay was immunoSEQ multiplex PCR, and TCRdb's table has in-frame clones only and misses some. The table shows 35,000 to 45,000 clones, with 75% to 90% occurring only once. This record comes from a study of blood T cell repertoires in COVID-19. Study details: There were acute and convalescent COVID-19 samples, and they came from the United States, Italy and Spain.

This CDR3 is 15 amino acids long. V trimming: 2 bases; J trimming: 4 bases; junction bases outside the gene matches: 8. The germline gives CDR1 MNHEY, CDR2 SVGEGT. The TCR comes from a man between 60 and 75 years old with acute or convalescent COVID-19. J is TRBJ2-7 and V is TRBV6-2 or TRBV6-3; TRBD1 matches at 7 bases. Input material: peripheral blood. The CDR3 reads CASSYGRQGGYEQYV. The CDR3 DNA sequence: TGTGCCAGCAGTTACGGCAGACAGGGCGGTTACGAGCAGTACGTC.